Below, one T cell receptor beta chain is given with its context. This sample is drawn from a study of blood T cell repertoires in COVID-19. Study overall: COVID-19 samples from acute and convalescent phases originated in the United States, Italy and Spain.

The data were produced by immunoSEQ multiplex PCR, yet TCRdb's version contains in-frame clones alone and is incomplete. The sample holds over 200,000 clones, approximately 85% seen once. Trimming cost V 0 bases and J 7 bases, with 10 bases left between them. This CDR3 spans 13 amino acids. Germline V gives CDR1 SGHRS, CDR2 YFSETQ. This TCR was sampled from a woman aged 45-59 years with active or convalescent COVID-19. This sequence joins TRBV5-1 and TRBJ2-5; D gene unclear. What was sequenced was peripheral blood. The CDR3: CASSLDPELTQYF. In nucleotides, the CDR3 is TGCGCCAGCAGCTTGGATCCTGAACTGACCCAGTACTTC.